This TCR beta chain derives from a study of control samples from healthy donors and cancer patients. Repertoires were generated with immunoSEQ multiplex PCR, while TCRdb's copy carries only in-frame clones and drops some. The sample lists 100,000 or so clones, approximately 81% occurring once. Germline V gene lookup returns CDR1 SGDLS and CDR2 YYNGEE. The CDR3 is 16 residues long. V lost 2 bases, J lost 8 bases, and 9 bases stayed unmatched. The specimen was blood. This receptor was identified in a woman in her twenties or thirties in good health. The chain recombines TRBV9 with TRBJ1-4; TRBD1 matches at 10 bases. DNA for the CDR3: TGTGCCAGCAGCGTGGAGCCGGGGACAGGGGAGGAAAAACTGTTTTTT. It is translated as CASSVEPGTGEEKLFF.